This T cell receptor beta chain was sequenced during a study of circulating CD8 cells and anti-PD-1 response in melanoma. This CDR3 has 16 residues. Deletions cut 6 bases from V and 6 bases from J, with 23 bases between. Per the germline V gene, CDR1 is MDHEN and CDR2 is SYDVKM. TCR libraries were prepared from about 16 ng of total RNA with the QIAseq Immune Repertoire TCR panel. Via MiXCR, TCRdb re-called the reads, giving one row per CDR3 protein. The table has 860 or so distinct CDR3 sequences, 9% to 10% seen once. This clonotype is medium-sized in the sample. Live CD3+CD8+TCRalphabeta+ cells were sorted into four subsets by PD-1 and/or TIGIT.

The chain uses TRBV28 and TRBJ1-2; D gene uncertain. The clonotype originates from a human donor with melanoma. The sample was CD8+ T cells from PBMCs, taken at baseline or after one month of anti-PD-1 therapy (not recorded which). The CDR3 DNA is TGTGCCAGCAGAACGATGGACGGAGATTTTTTCAATGGCTACACCTTC. This sequence encodes CASRTMDGDFFNGYTF.